The 4 T cell receptor beta chains presented below share a single source sample, sequenced in a study of shared clonotypes between healthy human individuals (dated by TCRdb to the early 2020s). Library method: the immunoSEQ multiplex PCR assay. Sourced from immuneACCESS, this table was stored by TCRdb with only in-frame sequences that have V and J called. A share of the clones is absent; for the studies checked, an unresolved V gene accounts for under half, and the remainder has no known explanation. This sample gives a few million clones in total; approximately 95% of them show up just once. The leading ten clones occupy 0.39% of the sample. Sequenced sample: naive CD4+ T cells from PBMCs. What this sample's cell subset or site label stands for: CD45RA+ positively selected. Receptors originate from a man between 18 and 35 years old in good health. Some clones in this sample may be carry-over from other donors' samples.

This chain uses TRBV2 with TRBJ1-5; D is uncertain. V was shortened by 5 bases and J by 0 bases, with 8 bases between the two germline ends. The CDR3 totals 14 residues. CDR1 is SNHLY and CDR2 is FYNNEI in the germline V gene. CDR3 residues: CASSWTYSNQPQHF. The CDR3 DNA sequence: TGTGCCAGCAGTTGGACCTATAGCAATCAGCCCCAGCATTTT. Looking up the rest from reference TRBV2 and TRBJ1-5 gives the full variable domain: EPEVTQTPSHQVTQMGQEVILRCVPISNHLYFYWYRQILGQKVEFLVSFYNNEISEKSEIFDDQFSVERPDGSNFTLKIRSTKLEDSAMYFCASSWTYSNQPQHFGDGTRLSIL.

The chain links TRBV7-2 to TRBJ2-3; D remains ambiguous. From germline, CDR1 is SGHTA and CDR2 FQGNSA. This CDR3 spans 16 amino acids. The ends were cut back, 1 base at V and 0 bases at J, with 11 bases in the middle. CDR3 region: CASSLEARSSTDTQYF. CDR3 coding DNA: TGTGCCAGCAGCTTAGAGGCTAGGTCTAGCACAGATACGCAGTATTTT.

This chain joins TRBV19 and TRBJ1-1; 10 nucleotides agree with TRBD1. The V and J ends lost 3 bases and 7 bases, in that order; junction bases with no gene match: 11. Germline CDR1 LNHDA, CDR2 SQIVND (reference sequence). The length of the CDR3 is 16 residues. CDR3 amino acids: CASSIGVRQGAVEAFF. In nucleotides, the CDR3 is TGTGCCAGTAGTATCGGGGTTCGACAGGGGGCTGTTGAAGCTTTCTTT.

The count of this clone is one. V usage is TRBV29-1 and J usage is TRBJ2-3; D ambiguous. Germline CDR1 SQVTM, CDR2 ANQGSEA. The length of the CDR3 is 12 residues. V shed 7 bases and J shed 4 bases, with 12 bases lying between them. CDR3 coding DNA: TGCAGCGCTAGAGTTCGGTCAGATACGCAGTATTTT. Encoded protein: CSARVRSDTQYF.